Presented here are 26 T cell receptor beta chains from one specimen sequenced in a study of T cells in Graves' hyperthyroidism and ophthalmopathy. Amplified TCR beta CDR3 regions derived from RNA transcripts. First-round RT-PCR with HTBI primers amplified the TCR CDR3 region. TCRdb ran MiXCR on the multiplex PCR reads and lists one entry per CDR3 protein. The sample shows 350,000 to 450,000 distinct CDR3 sequences, over 11% of them seen only once. Sequences were obtained from blood. The receptors were sampled from a man aged 50-60 years with Graves' ophthalmopathy.

Ten or more counts support this clonotype. The chain recombines TRBV5-6 with TRBJ2-7, with D tentatively TRBD2 (5 bases). CDR3 length: 14 residues. The V gene's germline CDR1 is SGHDT and CDR2 YYEEEE. V gave up 5 bases and J gave up 4 bases, with 16 bases separating them. CDR3 sequence: CASRSRGIEYEQYF. The CDR3 DNA sequence: TGTGCCAGCAGGAGCCGGGGAATTGAGTACGAGCAGTACTTC.

The chain carries TRBV6-1 and TRBJ2-1; D might be TRBD1 or TRBD2, each matching 5 bases. Trimming shortened V by 0 bases and J by 4 bases, and 10 bases separated the two germline ends. This CDR3 spans 15 amino acids. The germline V gene encodes CDR1 MNHNS and CDR2 SASEGT. The CDR3 coding sequence is TGTGCCAGCAGTGAAGCTTTTGGGGGATACAATGAGCAGTTCTTC. It codes for CASSEAFGGYNEQFF.

The rearrangement joins TRBV5-4 to TRBJ2-7; TRBD1 matches at 7 bases. V trimming: 4 bases; J trimming: 6 bases; junction bases outside the gene matches: 22. CDR1 is SGHNT, CDR2 YYREEE, per germline (reference sequence). CDR3 size: 18 residues. DNA for the CDR3: TGTGCCAGCAGCGACCGATATGGTTATGAGGGGGCGCCGGGCGAGCAGTACTTC. Its translation is CASSDRYGYEGAPGEQYF.

There are many counts of this clonotype. V and J are TRBV12-3 or TRBV12-4 and TRBJ2-5; 10 nucleotides agree with TRBD2. The CDR3 is 16 residues long. J was trimmed by 4 bases and V by 6 bases; bases with no gene match: 11. The CDR3: CASSSTTSGYLETQYF. The CDR3 DNA reads as TGTGCCAGCAGCTCTACGACTAGCGGGTATTTAGAGACCCAGTACTTC.

The V call is TRBV7-9, the J call TRBJ2-1; D could derive from TRBD1 or TRBD2 (6 bases each). Germline CDR1 reads SEHNR; CDR2 reads FQNEAQ (reference sequence). There are 15 residues in the CDR3. Trimming removed 8 bases from V and 10 bases from J, with 24 bases in between. This CDR3 is CASPNPGARHVEQFF. The DNA of the CDR3 is TGTGCCAGCCCAAACCCGGGGGCCAGGCACGTAGAGCAGTTCTTC.

This clonotype was observed at least ten times. A read error may produce the germline difference seen at one junction end. The chain employs TRBV6-1 and TRBJ2-1, with D perhaps given as TRBD1 or TRBD2 (5 bases each). Looked up from germline, CDR1 is MNHNS and CDR2 is SASEGT. This CDR3 region has 13 residues. The CDR3 DNA sequence: TGTGCCAGCGCGGATAGAGGGGTCAATCAGCAGTTCTTC. This gives the protein CASADRGVNQQFF.

This clonotype was counted many times. The chain joins TRBV28 to TRBJ2-1; D ambiguous. V shed 5 bases and J shed 9 bases, with 14 bases lying between them. The CDR3 is 13 amino acids. Germline assignment: CDR1 MDHEN and CDR2 SYDVKM. CDR3 residues: CASSETPTVEQFF. DNA of the CDR3: TGTGCCAGCAGTGAAACCCCGACCGTTGAGCAGTTCTTC.

This clonotype came up a few times. This sequence joins TRBV29-1 and TRBJ2-7; D possibly corresponds to TRBD2 (5 bases). Trimming removed 1 base from V and 4 bases from J, with 11 bases in between. The CDR3 runs 13 residues. CDR1 is SQVTM and CDR2 is ANQGSEA in the germline V gene. CDR3 sequence reads: CSVEVSGSYEQYF. The CDR3 nucleotides are TGCAGCGTTGAAGTCAGCGGAAGTTACGAGCAGTACTTC.

This clonotype has at least ten counts. This chain uses TRBV2 with TRBJ2-3; 12 bases are shared with TRBD2. The CDR3 is 17 residues long. Per germline, CDR1 SNHLY and CDR2 FYNNEI. The junction had 14 bases not matched to a gene; V was cut back by 6 bases and J by 7 bases. The CDR3 loop is CASSFETSGSPDHTQYF. In nucleotides, the CDR3 is TGTGCCAGCAGCTTCGAGACTAGCGGGAGCCCGGACCATACGCAGTATTTT. The full variable domain, its missing parts supplied by reference TRBV2 and TRBJ2-3, is EPEVTQTPSHQVTQMGQEVILRCVPISNHLYFYWYRQILGQKVEFLVSFYNNEISEKSEIFDDQFSVERPDGSNFTLKIRSTKLEDSAMYFCASSFETSGSPDHTQYFGPGTRLTVL.

This clonotype was picked up many times. The chain carries TRBV12-3 or TRBV12-4 and TRBJ1-1, with D tentatively TRBD1 (5 bases). Trimming took off 6 bases at V and 7 bases at J, with 9 bases between the two ends. CDR3 length equals 11 residues. CDR3 coding DNA: TGTGCCAGCAGCCTAAGGGGTGAAGCTTTCTTT. Its protein is CASSLRGEAFF.

This clonotype has at least ten counts. The rearrangement links TRBV3-1 to TRBJ1-3, with 7 bases fitting TRBD1. The CDR3 consists of 18 residues. The V segment lost 0 bases and the J segment 3 bases; nucleotides outside the gene matches: 11. CDR1 is LGHDT, CDR2 YNNKEL, per germline (reference sequence). As DNA, the CDR3 is TGTGCCAGCAGCCAAGATCCCGGGACAGTCACCGGTGGAAACACCATATATTTT. Translated: CASSQDPGTVTGGNTIYF. The variable domain in full, with the rest retrieved from reference TRBV3-1 and TRBJ1-3, is DTAVSQTPKYLVTQMGNDKSIKCEQNLGHDTMYWYKQDSKKFLKIMFSYNNKELIINETVPNRFSPKSPDKAHLNLHINSLELGDSAVYFCASSQDPGTVTGGNTIYFGEGSWLTVV.

In its sample, this clonotype was seen many times. The DNA for the CDR3 is TGTGCCAGCACACGGGGGCCCCCATTTCCGCAGTATTTT. Amino acid sequence: CASTRGPPFPQYF. The V gene is TRBV2, the J gene TRBJ2-3, with D perhaps being TRBD1 or TRBD2 (6 bases each). The CDR3 runs to 13 residues. The V gene lost 7 bases and the J gene lost 10 bases, with 18 bases spanning the gap. Germline loops: CDR1 SNHLY, CDR2 FYNNEI.

The J gene is TRBJ2-5, the V gene TRBV19; D unclear. Trimming stripped 4 bases from V and 4 bases from J, with 7 bases between. The V gene's germline CDR1 is LNHDA and CDR2 SQIVND (reference sequence). The CDR3 covers 12 residues. DNA of the CDR3: TGTGCCAGTAGTACCCCAGGAGAGACCCAGTACTTC. Protein: CASSTPGETQYF.

The V gene is TRBV7-3, the J gene TRBJ2-7; D is unresolved. V dropped 5 bases and J dropped 5 bases, with 16 bases sitting between them. The CDR3 totals 14 residues. CDR1 and CDR2 (germline): SGHTA, FQGTGA. This CDR3 is CASSPLDYRNEQYF. The CDR3 region has the DNA TGTGCCAGCAGCCCTCTAGATTATCGGAACGAGCAGTACTTC. The full variable domain, rest sourced from reference TRBV7-3 and TRBJ2-7, is GAGVSQTPSNKVTEKGKYVELRCDPISGHTALYWYRQSLGQGPEFLIYFQGTGAADDSGLPNDRFFAVRPEGSVSTLKIQRTERGDSAVYLCASSPLDYRNEQYFGPGTRLTVT.

This clonotype has at least ten counts. The chain carries TRBV12-3 or TRBV12-4 and TRBJ2-7, with 9 bases fitting TRBD2. The CDR3 runs 14 residues. J was trimmed by 1 base and V by 6 bases; bases with no gene match: 4. The CDR3, as DNA: TGTGCCAGCAGAACTAGCGGGCAATCCTACGAGCAGTACTTC. Translated: CASRTSGQSYEQYF.

In its sample, this clonotype was seen many times. This CDR3 is CASSLDGTNPSGNTIYF. CDR3 sequence (DNA): TGTGCCAGCAGTTTGGACGGAACAAACCCCTCTGGAAACACCATATATTTT. V and J are TRBV27 and TRBJ1-3; no firm D call. The V and J ends lost 3 bases and 0 bases respectively, with 15 bases between them. Germline V gene sequence: CDR1 MNHEY, CDR2 SMNVEV (reference sequence). This CDR3 is built from 17 residues.

This clonotype has ten or more counts. V and J are TRBV28 and TRBJ2-3; 9 bases line up with TRBD2. The CDR3 has 14 residues. Germline trimming cut 6 bases from V and 3 bases from J; bases unmatched to any gene: 4. Germline CDR1 is MDHEN and CDR2 is SYDVKM. The CDR3 DNA follows: TGTGCCAGCAGCCCGAGCGGGAGGACAGATACGCAGTATTTT. This gives the protein CASSPSGRTDTQYF. The variable domain in full, completed from reference TRBV28 and TRBJ2-3, reads DVKVTQSSRYLVKRTGEKVFLECVQDMDHENMFWYRQDPGLGLRLIYFSYDVKMKEKGDIPEGYSVSREKKERFSLILESASTNQTSMYLCASSPSGRTDTQYFGPGTRLTVL.

This clonotype occurred a few times. One end of the junction varies from germline; a read error may be responsible. The chain uses TRBV25-1 and TRBJ1-1; D gene uncertain. The CDR3 length is 13 residues. CDR1 is MGHDK and CDR2 is SYGVNS in the germline V gene. CDR3 DNA sequence: TGTGCCAACAGTGAATATCTGAACACTGAAGCTTTCTTT. Protein product: CANSEYLNTEAFF.

This clonotype was seen repeatedly, ten times or more. V and J are TRBV5-1 and TRBJ1-6; 10 bases line up with TRBD1. Germline trimming cut 1 base from V and 9 bases from J; bases unmatched to any gene: 7. This CDR3 is built from 16 residues. The germline V gene has CDR1 SGHRS and CDR2 YFSETQ. The CDR3 DNA is TGCGCCAGCAGCTTGCAAACCGGGACAGGGGTTTCACCCCTCCACTTT. It translates to CASSLQTGTGVSPLHF.

This sequence joins TRBV29-1 and TRBJ2-7; 8 bases fit TRBD1. Germline V gene data show CDR1 as SQVTM and CDR2 as ANQGSEA. This CDR3 has 13 residues. V dropped 6 bases and J dropped 0; count of bases not matched to a gene: 4. The CDR3 sequence is CSVGTGNSYEQYF. CDR3 nucleotide sequence: TGCAGCGTGGGGACAGGTAACTCCTACGAGCAGTACTTC.

In its sample, this clonotype was seen many times. The CDR3 loop is CSVGDRRGPMNTEAFF. In DNA, the CDR3 is TGCAGCGTTGGGGACAGGCGGGGCCCAATGAACACTGAAGCTTTCTTT. The V call is TRBV29-1, the J call TRBJ1-1; 8 bases fit TRBD1. This CDR3 is 16 amino acids long. Germline assignment: CDR1 SQVTM and CDR2 ANQGSEA. V shed 4 bases and J 0 bases; nucleotides not matched to a gene: 10.

About this clonotype itself: This clone may be a read error of a much larger clone one base away. The V gene is TRBV30, the J gene TRBJ2-5; D is possibly TRBD1 (5 bases). This CDR3 region has 14 residues. V was clipped by 3 bases and J by 4 bases, with 15 bases between them. Germline CDR1 reads GTSNPN; CDR2 reads SVGIG (reference sequence). The CDR3: CAWSARTRLETQYF. The CDR3 DNA sequence: TGTGCCTGGAGCGCAAGGACACGCCTAGAGACCCAGTACTTC. Combining the CDR3 with reference TRBV30 and TRBJ2-5 gives the whole variable domain SQTIHQWPATLVQPVGSPLSLECTVEGTSNPNLYWYRQAAGRGLQLLFYSVGIGQISSEVPQNLSASRPQDRQFILSSKKLLLSDSGFYLCAWSARTRLETQYFGPGTRLLVL.

This chain connects TRBV29-1 to TRBJ1-1, with TRBD1 identical over 7 bases. V gave up 7 bases and J gave up 1 base; unmatched junction bases: 6. Germline CDR1 and CDR2: SQVTM and ANQGSEA. The CDR3 extends over 13 amino acids. CDR3 sequence reads: CSGGQVRNTEAFF. CDR3 DNA: TGCAGCGGAGGACAGGTCCGGAACACTGAAGCTTTCTTT.

This clonotype was recorded a few times. The chain is built from TRBV2 and TRBJ1-1; D is unresolved. There are 14 residues in the CDR3. V dropped 2 bases and J dropped 2 bases, with 9 bases sitting between them. Germline V gives CDR1 SNHLY, CDR2 FYNNEI. This CDR3 reads CASSELAANTEAFF. As DNA, the CDR3 is TGTGCCAGCAGTGAATTGGCAGCAAACACTGAAGCTTTCTTT.

There are many counts of this clonotype. The rearrangement joins TRBV13 to TRBJ2-3, with 10 bases aligning to TRBD2. This CDR3 has 16 amino acids. Germline V lookup: CDR1 PRHDT, CDR2 FYEKMQ (reference sequence). V shed 5 bases and J 7 bases; nucleotides not matched to a gene: 12. The CDR3 loop reads CASSQTSGRAPYTQYF. DNA of the CDR3: TGTGCCAGCAGCCAAACCAGCGGGAGGGCTCCGTATACGCAGTATTTT.

This clonotype was observed many times. One end of the junction fails to match germline, which may point to a read error. The gene calls are TRBV7-7 and TRBJ2-1, with D maybe TRBD2 (6 bases). The CDR3 is made up of 13 amino acids. Germline V gives CDR1 SSHAT, CDR2 FNYEAQ (reference sequence). CDR3 DNA sequence: TGTGCTAGCAGCTTAGCCAGAGCGGGTGAGCAGTTCTTC. This encodes CASSLARAGEQFF.